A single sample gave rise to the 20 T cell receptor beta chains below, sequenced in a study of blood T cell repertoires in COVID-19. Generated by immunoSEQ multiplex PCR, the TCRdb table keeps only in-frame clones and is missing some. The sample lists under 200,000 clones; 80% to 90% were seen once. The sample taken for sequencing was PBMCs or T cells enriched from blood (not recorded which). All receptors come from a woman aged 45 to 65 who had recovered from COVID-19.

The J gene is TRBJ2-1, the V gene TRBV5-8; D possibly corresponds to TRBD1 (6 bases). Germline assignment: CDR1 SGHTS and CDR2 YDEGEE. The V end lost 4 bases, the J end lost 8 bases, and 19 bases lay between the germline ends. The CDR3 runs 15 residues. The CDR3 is CASSLGQWIADEQFF. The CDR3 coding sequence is TGTGCCAGCAGCCTTGGACAGTGGATAGCCGATGAGCAGTTCTTC.

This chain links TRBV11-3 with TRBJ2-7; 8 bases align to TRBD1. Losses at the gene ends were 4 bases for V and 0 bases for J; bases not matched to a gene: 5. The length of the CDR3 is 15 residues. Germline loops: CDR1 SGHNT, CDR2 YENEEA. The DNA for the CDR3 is TGTGCCAGCAGCTATAGGACAGGGAGCTCCTACGAGCAGTACTTC. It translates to CASSYRTGSSYEQYF.

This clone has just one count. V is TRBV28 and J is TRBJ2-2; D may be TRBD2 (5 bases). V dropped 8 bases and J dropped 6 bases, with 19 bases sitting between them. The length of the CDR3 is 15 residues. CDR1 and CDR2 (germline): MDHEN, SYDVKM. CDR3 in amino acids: CASGRPRPGAGELFF. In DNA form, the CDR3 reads TGTGCCAGCGGACGGCCCCGGCCCGGGGCCGGGGAGCTGTTTTTT.

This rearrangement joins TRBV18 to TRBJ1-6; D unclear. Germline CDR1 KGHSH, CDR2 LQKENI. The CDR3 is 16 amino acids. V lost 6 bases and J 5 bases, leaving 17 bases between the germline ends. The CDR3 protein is CASSLNLAPNNSPLHF. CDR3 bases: TGTGCCAGCTCCCTCAATTTAGCACCGAATAATTCACCCCTCCACTTT.

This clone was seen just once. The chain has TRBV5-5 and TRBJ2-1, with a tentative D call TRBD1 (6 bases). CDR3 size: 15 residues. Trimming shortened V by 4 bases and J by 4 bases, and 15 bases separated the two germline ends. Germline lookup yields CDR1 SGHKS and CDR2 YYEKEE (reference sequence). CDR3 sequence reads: CASSMGTSEYNEQFF. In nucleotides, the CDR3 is TGTGCCAGCAGCATGGGGACATCAGAATACAATGAGCAGTTCTTC.

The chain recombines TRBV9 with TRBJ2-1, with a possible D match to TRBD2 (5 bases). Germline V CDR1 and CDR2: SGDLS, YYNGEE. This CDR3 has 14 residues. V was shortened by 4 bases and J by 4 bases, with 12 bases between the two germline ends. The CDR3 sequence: CASSPGEGYNEQFF. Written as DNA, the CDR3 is TGTGCCAGCAGCCCCGGGGAAGGTTACAATGAGCAGTTCTTC. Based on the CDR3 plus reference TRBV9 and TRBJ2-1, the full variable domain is DSGVTQTPKHLITATGQRVTLRCSPRSGDLSVYWYQQSLDQGLQFLIQYYNGEERAKGNILERFSAQQFPDLHSELNLSSLELGDSALYFCASSPGEGYNEQFFGPGTRLTVL.

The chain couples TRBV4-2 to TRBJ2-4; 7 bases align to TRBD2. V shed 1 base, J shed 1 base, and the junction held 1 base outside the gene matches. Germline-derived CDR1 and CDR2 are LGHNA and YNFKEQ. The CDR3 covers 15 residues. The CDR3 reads CASSQVGRAKNIQYF. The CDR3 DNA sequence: TGTGCCAGCAGCCAAGTCGGGAGGGCCAAAAACATTCAGTACTTC.

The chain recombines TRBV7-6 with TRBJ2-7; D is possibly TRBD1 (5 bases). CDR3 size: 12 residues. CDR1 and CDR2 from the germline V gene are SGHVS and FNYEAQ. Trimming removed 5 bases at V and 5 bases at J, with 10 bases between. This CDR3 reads CASSPRENEQYF. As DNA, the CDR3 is TGTGCCAGCAGCCCCAGGGAAAACGAGCAGTACTTC.

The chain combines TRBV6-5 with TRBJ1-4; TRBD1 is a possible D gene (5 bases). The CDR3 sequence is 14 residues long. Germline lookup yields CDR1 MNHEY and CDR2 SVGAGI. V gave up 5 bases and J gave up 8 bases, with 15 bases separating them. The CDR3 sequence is CASSRDFRGEKLFF. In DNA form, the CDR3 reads TGTGCCAGCAGTAGGGACTTCAGAGGGGAAAAACTGTTTTTT.

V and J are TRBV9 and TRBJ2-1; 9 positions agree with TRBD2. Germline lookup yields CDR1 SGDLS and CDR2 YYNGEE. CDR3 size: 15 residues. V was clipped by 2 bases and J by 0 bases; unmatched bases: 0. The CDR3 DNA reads TGTGCCAGCAGCGTTAGCGGGAGCTCCTACAATGAGCAGTTCTTC. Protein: CASSVSGSSYNEQFF.

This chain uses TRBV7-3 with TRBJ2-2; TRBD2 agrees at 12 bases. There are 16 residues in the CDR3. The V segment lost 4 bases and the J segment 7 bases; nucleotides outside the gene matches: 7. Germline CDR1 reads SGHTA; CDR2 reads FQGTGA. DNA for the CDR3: TGTGCCAGCAGCTCCCCGGGACTAGCGGGTGGCGGGGAGCTGTTTTTT. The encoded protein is CASSSPGLAGGGELFF.

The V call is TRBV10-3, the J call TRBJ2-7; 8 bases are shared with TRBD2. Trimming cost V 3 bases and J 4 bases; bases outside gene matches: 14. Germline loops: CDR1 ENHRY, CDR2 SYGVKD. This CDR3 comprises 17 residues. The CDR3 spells CAISDRGPGLVRYEQYF. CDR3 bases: TGTGCCATCAGTGACCGGGGACCGGGACTAGTTCGGTACGAGCAGTACTTC.

CDR3 sequence reads: CASSRPRNTGGPHEQFF. The CDR3 nucleotides read TGTGCCAGCAGCCGCCCTAGAAACACGGGGGGGCCCCATGAGCAGTTCTTC. The chain has TRBV16 and TRBJ2-1, with TRBD2 identical over 8 bases. The CDR3 consists of 17 residues. Germline CDR1 KGHSY, CDR2 FQNENV. After removal of 4 bases from V and 8 bases from J, the junction contained 16 bases not matched to a gene.

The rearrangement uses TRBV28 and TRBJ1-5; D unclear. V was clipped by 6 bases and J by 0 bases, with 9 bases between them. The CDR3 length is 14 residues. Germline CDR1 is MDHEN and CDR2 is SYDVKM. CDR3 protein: CASSTLNSNQPQHF. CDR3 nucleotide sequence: TGTGCCAGCAGCACTTTAAATAGCAATCAGCCCCAGCATTTT.

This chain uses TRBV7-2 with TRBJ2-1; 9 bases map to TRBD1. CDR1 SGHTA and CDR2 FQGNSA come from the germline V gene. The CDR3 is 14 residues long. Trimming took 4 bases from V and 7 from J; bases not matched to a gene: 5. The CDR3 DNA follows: TGTGCCAGCAGCTCTCCGGGACAGGGTAATGAGCAGTTCTTC. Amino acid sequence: CASSSPGQGNEQFF.

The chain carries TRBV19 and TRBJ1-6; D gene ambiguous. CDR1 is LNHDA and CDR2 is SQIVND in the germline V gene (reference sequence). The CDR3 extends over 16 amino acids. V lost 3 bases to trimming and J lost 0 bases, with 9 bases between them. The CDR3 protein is CASSMRGVSYNSPLHF. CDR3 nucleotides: TGTGCCAGTAGTATGCGGGGAGTCTCCTATAATTCACCCCTCCACTTT.

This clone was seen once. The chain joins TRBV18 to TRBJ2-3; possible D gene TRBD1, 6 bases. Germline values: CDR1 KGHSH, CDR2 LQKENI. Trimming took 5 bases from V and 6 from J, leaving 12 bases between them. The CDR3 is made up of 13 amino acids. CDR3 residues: CASSASTGDTQYF. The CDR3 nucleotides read TGTGCCAGCTCAGCCTCCACAGGGGATACGCAGTATTTT.

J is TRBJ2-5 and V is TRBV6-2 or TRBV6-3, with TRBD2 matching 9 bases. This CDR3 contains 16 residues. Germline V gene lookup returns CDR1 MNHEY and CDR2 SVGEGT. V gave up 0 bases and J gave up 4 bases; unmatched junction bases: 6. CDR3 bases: TGTGCCAGCAGTTACTCGCCAGCGGGGGGCCCAGAGACCCAGTACTTC. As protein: CASSYSPAGGPETQYF.

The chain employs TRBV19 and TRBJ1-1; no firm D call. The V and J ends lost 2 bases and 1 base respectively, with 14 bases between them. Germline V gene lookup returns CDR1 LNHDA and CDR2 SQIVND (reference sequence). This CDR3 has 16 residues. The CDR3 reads CASSIRFWAANTEAFF. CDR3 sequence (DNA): TGTGCCAGTAGTATAAGGTTTTGGGCAGCGAACACTGAAGCTTTCTTT. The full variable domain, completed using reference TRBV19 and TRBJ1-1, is DGGITQSPKYLFRKEGQNVTLSCEQNLNHDAMYWYRQDPGQGLRLIYYSQIVNDFQKGDIAEGYSVSREKKESFPLTVTSAQKNPTAFYLCASSIRFWAANTEAFFGQGTRLTVV.

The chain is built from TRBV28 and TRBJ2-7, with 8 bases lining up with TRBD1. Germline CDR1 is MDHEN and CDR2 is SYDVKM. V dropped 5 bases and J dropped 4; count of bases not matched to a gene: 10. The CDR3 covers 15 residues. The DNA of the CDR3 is TGTGCCAGCAGTCCCCTTGACAGGGGTGGTTACGAGCAGTACTTC. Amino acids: CASSPLDRGGYEQYF.